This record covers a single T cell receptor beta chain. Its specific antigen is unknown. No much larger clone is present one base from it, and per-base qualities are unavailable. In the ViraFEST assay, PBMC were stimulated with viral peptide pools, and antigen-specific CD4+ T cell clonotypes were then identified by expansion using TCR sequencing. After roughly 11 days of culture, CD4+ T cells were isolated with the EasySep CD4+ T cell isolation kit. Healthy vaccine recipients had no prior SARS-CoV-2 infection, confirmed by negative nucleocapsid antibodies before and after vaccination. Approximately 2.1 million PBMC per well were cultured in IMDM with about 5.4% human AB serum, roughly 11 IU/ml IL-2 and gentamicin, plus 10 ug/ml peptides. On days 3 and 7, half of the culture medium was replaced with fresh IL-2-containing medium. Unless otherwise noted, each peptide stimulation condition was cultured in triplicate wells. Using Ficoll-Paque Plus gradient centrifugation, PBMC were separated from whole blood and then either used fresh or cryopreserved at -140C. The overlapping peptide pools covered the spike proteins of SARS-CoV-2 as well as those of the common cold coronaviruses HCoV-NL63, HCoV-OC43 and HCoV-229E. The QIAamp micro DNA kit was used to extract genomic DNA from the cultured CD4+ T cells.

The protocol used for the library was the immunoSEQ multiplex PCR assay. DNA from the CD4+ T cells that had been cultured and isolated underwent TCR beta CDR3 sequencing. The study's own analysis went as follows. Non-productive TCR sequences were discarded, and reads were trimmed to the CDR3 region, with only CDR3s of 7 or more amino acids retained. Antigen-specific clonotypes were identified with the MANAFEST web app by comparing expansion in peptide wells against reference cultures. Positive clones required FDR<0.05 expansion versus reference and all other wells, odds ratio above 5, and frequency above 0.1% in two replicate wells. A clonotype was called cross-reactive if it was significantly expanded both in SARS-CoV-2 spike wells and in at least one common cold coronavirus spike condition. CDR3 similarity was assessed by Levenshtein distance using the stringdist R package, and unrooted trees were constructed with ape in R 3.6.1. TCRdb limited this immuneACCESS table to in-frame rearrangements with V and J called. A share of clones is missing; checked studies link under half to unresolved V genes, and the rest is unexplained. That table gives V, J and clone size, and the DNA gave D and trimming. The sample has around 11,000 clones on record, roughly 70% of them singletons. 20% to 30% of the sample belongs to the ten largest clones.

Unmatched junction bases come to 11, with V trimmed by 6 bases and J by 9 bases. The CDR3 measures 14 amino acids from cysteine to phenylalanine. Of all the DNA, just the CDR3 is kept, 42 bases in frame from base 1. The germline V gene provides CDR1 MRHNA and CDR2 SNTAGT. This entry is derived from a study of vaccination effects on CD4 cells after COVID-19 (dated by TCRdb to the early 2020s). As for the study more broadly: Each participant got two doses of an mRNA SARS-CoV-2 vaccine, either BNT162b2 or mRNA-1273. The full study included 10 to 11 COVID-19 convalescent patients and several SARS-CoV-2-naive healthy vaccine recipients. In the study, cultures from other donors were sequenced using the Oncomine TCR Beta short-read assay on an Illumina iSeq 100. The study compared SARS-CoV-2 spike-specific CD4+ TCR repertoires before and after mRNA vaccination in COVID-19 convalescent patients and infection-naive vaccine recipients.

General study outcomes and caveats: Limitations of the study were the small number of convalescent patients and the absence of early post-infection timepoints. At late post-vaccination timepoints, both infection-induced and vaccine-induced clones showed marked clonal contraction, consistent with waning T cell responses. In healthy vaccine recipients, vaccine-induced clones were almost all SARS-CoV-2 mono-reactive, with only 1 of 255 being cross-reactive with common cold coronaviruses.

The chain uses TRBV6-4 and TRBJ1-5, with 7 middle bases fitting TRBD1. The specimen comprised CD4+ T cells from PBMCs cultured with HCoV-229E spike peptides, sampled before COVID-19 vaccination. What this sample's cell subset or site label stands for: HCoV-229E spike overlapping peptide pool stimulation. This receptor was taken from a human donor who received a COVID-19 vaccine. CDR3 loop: CASSLTGEGMPQHF. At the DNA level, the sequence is TGTGCCAGCAGCCTCACAGGGGAAGGAATGCCCCAGCATTTT.